Listed here is a single TCR beta chain. Its antigen is unknown. This entry comes from a study of T cells after yellow fever vaccination. About the research overall: For low cell numbers, libraries were made with SMART-Seq v4 Ultra Low Input. The study, taken as a whole, reports: Clonotypes found in both CD4 and CD8 compartments made up a small share.

V shed 4 bases and J 2 bases; nucleotides not matched to a gene: 7. The CDR3 is 16 residues long. The germline CDR1 and CDR2 sequences are MGHRA and YSYEKL. Generation of TCR cDNA used 5'RACE template switching (which added a universal primer site and UMIs). TCRdb re-derived calls from the 5' RACE reads in MiXCR, one entry per CDR3 protein. The data hold over 150,000 distinct CDR3 sequences, with 5.5% to 8% observed a single time. The chain links TRBV4-1 to TRBJ1-5; 8 bases agree with TRBD1. The clonotype was recovered from a man between 18 and 35 years old who received the YFV17D yellow fever vaccine. This material consisted of CD4+ T cells sorted from PBMCs, taken on the day of the first yellow fever vaccination. For the CDR3, the DNA is TGCGCCAGCAGCCTTAGGACAGGGAGGGGCAATCAGCCCCAGCATTTT. Translated: CASSLRTGRGNQPQHF.